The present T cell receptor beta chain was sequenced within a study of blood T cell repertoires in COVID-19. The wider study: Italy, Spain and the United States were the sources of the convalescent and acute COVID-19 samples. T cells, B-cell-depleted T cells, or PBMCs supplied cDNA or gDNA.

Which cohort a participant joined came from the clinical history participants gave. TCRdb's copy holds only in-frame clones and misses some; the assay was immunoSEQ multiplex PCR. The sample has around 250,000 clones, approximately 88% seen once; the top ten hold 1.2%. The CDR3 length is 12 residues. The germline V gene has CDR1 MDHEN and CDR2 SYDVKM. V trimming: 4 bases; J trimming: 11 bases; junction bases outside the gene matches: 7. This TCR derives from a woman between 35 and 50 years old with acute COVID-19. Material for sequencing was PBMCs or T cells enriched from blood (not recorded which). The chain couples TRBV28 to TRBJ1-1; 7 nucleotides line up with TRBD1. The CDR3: CASSSTGNGAFF. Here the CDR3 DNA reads TGTGCCAGCAGTTCGACAGGGAACGGGGCTTTCTTT.